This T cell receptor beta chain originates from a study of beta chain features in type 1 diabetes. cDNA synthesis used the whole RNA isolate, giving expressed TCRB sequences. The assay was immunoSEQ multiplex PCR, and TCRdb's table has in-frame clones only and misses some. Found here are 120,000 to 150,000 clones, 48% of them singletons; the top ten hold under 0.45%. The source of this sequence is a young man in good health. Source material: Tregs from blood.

Here the CDR3 DNA reads TGTGCCAGCAGTCCCTGGACAGGGAAGAGCTCCTACGAGCAGTACTTC. As protein: CASSPWTGKSSYEQYF. This chain links TRBV27 with TRBJ2-7, with 8 bases aligning to TRBD1. The CDR3 is 16 amino acids. V lost 5 bases, J lost 0 bases, and 9 bases stayed unmatched. The germline CDR1 and CDR2 sequences are MNHEY and SMNVEV (reference sequence).